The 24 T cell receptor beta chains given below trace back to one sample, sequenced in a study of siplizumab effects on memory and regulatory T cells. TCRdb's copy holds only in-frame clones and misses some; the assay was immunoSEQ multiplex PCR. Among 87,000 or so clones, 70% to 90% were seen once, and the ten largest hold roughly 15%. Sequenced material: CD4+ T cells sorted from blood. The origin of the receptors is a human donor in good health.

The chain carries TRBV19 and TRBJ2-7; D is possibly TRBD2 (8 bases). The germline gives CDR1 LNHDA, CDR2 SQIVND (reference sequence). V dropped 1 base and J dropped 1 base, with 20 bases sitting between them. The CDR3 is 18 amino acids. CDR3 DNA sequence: TGTGCCAGTAGTATAGTTGCGGGGGGCGACAGGGCATCCTACGAGCAGTACTTC. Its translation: CASSIVAGGDRASYEQYF.

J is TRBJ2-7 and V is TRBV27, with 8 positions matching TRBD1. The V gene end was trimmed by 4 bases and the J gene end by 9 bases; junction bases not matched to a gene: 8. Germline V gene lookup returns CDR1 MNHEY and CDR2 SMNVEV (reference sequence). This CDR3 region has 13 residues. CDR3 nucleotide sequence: TGTGCCAGCAGTTCCACAGGGGGGACAGCGCAGTACTTC. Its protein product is CASSSTGGTAQYF.

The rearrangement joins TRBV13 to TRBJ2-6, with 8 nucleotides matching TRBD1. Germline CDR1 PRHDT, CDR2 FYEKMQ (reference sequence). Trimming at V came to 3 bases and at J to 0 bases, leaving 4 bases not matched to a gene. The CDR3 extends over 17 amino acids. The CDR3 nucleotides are TGTGCCAGCAGCTTCCGACAGGGGAGCTCTGGGGCCAACGTCCTGACTTTC. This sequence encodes CASSFRQGSSGANVLTF.

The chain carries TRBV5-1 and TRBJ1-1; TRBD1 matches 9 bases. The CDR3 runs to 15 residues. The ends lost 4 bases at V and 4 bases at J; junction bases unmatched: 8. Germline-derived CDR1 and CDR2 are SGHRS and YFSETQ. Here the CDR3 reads CASSPGQGVSTEAFF. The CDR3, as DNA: TGCGCCAGCAGCCCGGGACAGGGTGTTAGCACTGAAGCTTTCTTT.

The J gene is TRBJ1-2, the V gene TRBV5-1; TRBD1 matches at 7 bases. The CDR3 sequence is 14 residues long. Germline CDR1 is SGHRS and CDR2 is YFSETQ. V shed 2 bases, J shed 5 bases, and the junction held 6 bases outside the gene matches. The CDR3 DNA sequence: TGCGCCAGCAGCTTACAGGGGCCGGGATATGGCTACACCTTC. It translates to CASSLQGPGYGYTF.

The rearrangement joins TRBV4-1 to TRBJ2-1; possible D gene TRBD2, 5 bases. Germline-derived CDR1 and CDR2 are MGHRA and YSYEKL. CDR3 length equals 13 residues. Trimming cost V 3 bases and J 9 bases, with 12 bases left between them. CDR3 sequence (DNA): TGCGCCAGCAGCCACACCGGACTTCGTGAGCAGTTCTTC. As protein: CASSHTGLREQFF.

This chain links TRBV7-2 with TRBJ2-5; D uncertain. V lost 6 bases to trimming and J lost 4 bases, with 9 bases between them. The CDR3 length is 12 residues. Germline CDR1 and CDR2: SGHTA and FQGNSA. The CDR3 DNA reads TGTGCCAGCAGGTCGATAGTAGAGACCCAGTACTTC. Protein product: CASRSIVETQYF. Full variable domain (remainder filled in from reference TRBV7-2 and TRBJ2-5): GAGVSQSPSNKVTEKGKDVELRCDPISGHTALYWYRQSLGQGLEFLIYFQGNSAPDKSGLPSDRFSAERTGGSVSTLTIQRTQQEDSAVYLCASRSIVETQYFGPGTRLLVL.

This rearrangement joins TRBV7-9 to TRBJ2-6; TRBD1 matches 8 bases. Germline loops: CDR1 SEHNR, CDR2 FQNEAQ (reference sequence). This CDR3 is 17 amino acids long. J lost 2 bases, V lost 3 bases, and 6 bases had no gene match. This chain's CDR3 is CASSLSQGAAGANVLTF. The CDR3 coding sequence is TGTGCCAGCAGCTTGAGTCAGGGGGCGGCTGGGGCCAACGTCCTGACTTTC.

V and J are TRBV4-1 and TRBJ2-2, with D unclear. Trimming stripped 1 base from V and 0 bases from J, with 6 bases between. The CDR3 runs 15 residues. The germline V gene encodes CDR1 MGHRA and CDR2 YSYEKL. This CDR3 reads CASSQVGTNTGELFF. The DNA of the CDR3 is TGCGCCAGCAGCCAAGTAGGTACGAACACCGGGGAGCTGTTTTTT.

The CDR3 is CASSLAGTSGRAVNEQFF. CDR3 DNA sequence: TGCGCCAGCAGCTTGGCAGGGACTAGCGGGAGGGCTGTTAATGAGCAGTTCTTC. The gene calls are TRBV5-1 and TRBJ2-1, with TRBD2 matching 16 bases. The V gene's germline CDR1 is SGHRS and CDR2 YFSETQ. V trimming: 0 bases; J trimming: 7 bases; junction bases outside the gene matches: 7. CDR3 length: 18 amino acids.

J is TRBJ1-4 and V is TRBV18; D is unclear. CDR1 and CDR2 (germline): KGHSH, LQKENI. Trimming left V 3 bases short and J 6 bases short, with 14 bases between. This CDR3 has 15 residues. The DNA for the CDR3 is TGTGCCAGCTCACCCTTCTCAGGCTCGGATGAAAAACTGTTTTTT. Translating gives CASSPFSGSDEKLFF.

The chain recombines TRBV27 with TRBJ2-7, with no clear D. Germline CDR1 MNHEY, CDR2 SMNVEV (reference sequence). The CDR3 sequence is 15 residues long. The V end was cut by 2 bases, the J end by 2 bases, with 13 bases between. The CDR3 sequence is CASSLISTATYEQYF. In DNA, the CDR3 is TGTGCCAGCAGTTTAATCTCAACTGCCACCTACGAGCAGTACTTC.

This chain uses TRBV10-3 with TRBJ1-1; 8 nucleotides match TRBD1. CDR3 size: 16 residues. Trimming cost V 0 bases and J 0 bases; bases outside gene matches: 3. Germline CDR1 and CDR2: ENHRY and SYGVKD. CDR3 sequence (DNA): TGTGCCATCAGTGAGTCTACAGGGGGGATGAACACTGAAGCTTTCTTT. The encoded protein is CAISESTGGMNTEAFF.

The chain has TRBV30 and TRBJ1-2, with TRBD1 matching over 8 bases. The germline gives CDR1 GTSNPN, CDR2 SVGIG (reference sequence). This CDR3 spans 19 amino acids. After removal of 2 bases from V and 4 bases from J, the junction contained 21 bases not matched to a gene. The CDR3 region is CAWSRTRLLNRGGVYGYTF. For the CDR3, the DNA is TGTGCCTGGAGTAGGACTAGACTTCTTAACAGGGGGGGTGTCTATGGCTACACCTTC.

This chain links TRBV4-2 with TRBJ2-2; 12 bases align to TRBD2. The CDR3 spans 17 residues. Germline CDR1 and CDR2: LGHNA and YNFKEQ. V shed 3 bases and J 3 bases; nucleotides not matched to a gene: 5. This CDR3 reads CASSHDGTSGYTGELFF. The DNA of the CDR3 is TGTGCCAGCAGCCATGACGGGACTAGCGGGTACACCGGGGAGCTGTTTTTT.

The CDR3 loop is CASSGLAGGRGETQYF. For the CDR3, the DNA is TGCGCCAGCAGCGGACTAGCGGGAGGGCGCGGGGAGACCCAGTACTTC. The chain has TRBV5-1 and TRBJ2-5; 15 bases line up with TRBD2. J gave up 5 bases and V 4 bases, and 6 bases lay outside the gene matches. Germline CDR1 reads SGHRS; CDR2 reads YFSETQ. CDR3 length: 16 residues.

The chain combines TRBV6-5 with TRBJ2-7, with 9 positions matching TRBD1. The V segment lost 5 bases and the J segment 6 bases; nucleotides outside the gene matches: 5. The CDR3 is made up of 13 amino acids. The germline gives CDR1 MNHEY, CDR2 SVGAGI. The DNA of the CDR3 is TGTGCCAGCAGTCTGAGACAGGGGGGCGAGCAGTACTTC. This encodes CASSLRQGGEQYF.

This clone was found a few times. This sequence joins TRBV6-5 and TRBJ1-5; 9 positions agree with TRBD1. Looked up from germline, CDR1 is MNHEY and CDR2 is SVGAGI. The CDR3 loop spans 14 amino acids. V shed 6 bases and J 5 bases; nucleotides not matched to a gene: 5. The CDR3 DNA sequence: TGTGCCAGCAGCCGGGACAGGGCGGATCAGCCCCAGCATTTT. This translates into CASSRDRADQPQHF.

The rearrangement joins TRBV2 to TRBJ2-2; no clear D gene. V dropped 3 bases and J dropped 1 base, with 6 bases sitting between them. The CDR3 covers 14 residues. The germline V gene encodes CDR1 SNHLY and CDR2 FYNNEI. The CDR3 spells CASSDRQNTGELFF. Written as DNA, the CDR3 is TGTGCCAGCAGTGACCGACAGAACACCGGGGAGCTGTTTTTT.

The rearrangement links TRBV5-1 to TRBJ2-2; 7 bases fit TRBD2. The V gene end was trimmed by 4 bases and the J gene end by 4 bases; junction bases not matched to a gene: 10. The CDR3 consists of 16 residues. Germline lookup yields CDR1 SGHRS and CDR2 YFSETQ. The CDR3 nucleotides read TGCGCCAGCAGCCTAAGGACGGGGGAGGGCACCGGGGAGCTGTTTTTT. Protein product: CASSLRTGEGTGELFF.

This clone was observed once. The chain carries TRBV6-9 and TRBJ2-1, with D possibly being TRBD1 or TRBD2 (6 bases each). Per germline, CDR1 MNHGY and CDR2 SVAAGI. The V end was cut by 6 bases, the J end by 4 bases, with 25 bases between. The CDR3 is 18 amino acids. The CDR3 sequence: CASRDRGVRAALYNEQFF. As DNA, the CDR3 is TGTGCCAGCAGAGATAGGGGGGTTCGGGCGGCGTTATACAATGAGCAGTTCTTC.

The CDR3 reads CASSLRSNQPQHF. The CDR3 nucleotides read TGTGCCAGCAGCTTGCGCAGCAATCAGCCCCAGCATTTT. This chain joins TRBV5-6 and TRBJ1-5; D is unresolved. The CDR3 loop spans 13 amino acids. CDR1 and CDR2 (germline): SGHDT, YYEEEE. The V end was cut by 1 base, the J end by 1 base, with 3 bases between.

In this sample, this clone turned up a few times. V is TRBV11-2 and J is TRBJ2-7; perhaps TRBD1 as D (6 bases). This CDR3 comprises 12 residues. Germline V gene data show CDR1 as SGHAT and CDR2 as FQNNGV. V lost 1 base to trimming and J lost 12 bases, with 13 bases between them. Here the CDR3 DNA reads TGTGCCAGCAGCTTAGCGGCAGGGGTGCGGTACTTC. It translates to CASSLAAGVRYF.

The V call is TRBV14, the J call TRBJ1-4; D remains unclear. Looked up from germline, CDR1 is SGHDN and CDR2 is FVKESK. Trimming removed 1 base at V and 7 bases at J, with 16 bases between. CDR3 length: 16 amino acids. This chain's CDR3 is CASSQVGGLMIEKLFF. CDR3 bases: TGTGCCAGCAGCCAAGTGGGCGGACTAATGATTGAAAAACTGTTTTTT. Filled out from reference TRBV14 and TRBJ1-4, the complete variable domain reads EAGVTQFPSHSVIEKGQTVTLRCDPISGHDNLYWYRRVMGKEIKFLLHFVKESKQDESGMPNNRFLAERTGGTYSTLKVQPAELEDSGVYFCASSQVGGLMIEKLFFGSGTQLSVL.